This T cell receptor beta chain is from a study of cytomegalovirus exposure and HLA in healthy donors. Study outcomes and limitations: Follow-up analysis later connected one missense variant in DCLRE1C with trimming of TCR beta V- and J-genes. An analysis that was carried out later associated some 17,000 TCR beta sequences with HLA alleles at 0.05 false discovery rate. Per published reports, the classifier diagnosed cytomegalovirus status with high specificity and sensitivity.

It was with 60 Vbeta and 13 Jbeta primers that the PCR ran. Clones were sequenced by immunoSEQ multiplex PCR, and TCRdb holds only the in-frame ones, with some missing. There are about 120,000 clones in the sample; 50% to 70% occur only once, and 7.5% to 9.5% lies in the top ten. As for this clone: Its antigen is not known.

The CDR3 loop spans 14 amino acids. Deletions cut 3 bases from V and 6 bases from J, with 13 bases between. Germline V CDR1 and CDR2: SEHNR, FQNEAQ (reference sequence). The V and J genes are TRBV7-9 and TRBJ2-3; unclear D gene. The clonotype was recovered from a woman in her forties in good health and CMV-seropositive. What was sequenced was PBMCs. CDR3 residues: CASSFLTDPDTQYF. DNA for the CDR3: TGTGCCAGCAGCTTCCTGACTGACCCCGATACGCAGTATTTT.